The 3 T cell receptor beta chains reported below all come from one sample, sequenced in a study of CD8 T cells in ankylosing spondylitis. MiXCR, applied by TCRdb to the 5' RACE reads, yields one record per CDR3 protein. Among about 340,000 distinct CDR3 sequences listed, 20% were seen once. What was sequenced was blood, either unsorted or a sorted T cell fraction (not recorded which). The receptors derive from a male donor with ankylosing spondylitis or in good health (not recorded which).

This clonotype was picked up many times. The V and J genes are TRBV12-3 or TRBV12-4 and TRBJ2-5; D uncertain. V was pared by 2 bases and J by 5 bases, with 3 bases between. The CDR3 contains 11 residues. CDR3 amino acids: CASSLQETQYF. In DNA form, the CDR3 reads TGTGCCAGCAGTTTACAGGAGACCCAGTACTTC.

This clonotype has just a few counts. V and J are TRBV7-9 and TRBJ2-1; no reliable D call. The CDR3 has 13 residues. V lost 5 bases to trimming and J lost 8 bases, with 13 bases between them. The germline V gene has CDR1 SEHNR and CDR2 FQNEAQ (reference sequence). CDR3 bases: TGTGCCAGCAGCGTCGGAGCGATCCATGAGCAGTTCTTC. Its protein is CASSVGAIHEQFF.

This clonotype was observed a handful of times. CDR3 protein: CASSQLQGVNTEAFF. CDR3 sequence (DNA): TGCGCCAGCAGCCAGCTCCAGGGAGTGAACACTGAAGCTTTCTTT. The chain combines TRBV4-1 with TRBJ1-1, with a tentative D call TRBD1 (5 bases). Trimming pared 3 bases from V and 0 bases from J, leaving 11 bases between. Germline V gene lookup returns CDR1 MGHRA and CDR2 YSYEKL. The CDR3 loop spans 15 amino acids.